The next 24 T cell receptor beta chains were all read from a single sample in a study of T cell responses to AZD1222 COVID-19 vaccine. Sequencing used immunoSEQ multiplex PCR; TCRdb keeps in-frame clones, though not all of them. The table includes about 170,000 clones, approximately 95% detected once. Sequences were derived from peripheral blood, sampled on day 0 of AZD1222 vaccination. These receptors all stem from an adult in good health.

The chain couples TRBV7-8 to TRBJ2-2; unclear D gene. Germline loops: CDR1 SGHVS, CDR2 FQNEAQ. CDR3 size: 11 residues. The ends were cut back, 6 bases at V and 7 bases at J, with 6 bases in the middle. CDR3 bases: TGTGCCAGCAGATGGTACGGGGAGCTGTTTTTT. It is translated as CASRWYGELFF.

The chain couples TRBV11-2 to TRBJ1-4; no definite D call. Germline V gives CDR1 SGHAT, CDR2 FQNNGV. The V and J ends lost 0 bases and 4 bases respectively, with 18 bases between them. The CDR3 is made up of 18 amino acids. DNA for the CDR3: TGTGCCAGCAGCTTAGATCGGGCATCTAAAACCTATAATGAAAAACTGTTTTTT. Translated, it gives CASSLDRASKTYNEKLFF.

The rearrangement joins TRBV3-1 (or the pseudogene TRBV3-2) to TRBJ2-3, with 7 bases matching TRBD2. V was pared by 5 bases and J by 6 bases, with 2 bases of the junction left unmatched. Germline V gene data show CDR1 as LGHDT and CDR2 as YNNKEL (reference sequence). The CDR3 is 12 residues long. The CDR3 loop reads CASSYGGDTQYF. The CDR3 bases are TGTGCCAGCAGCTACGGGGGGGATACGCAGTATTTT.

CDR3 nucleotide sequence: TGTGCCAGCTTCGAGACGGGTAATCAGCCCCAGCATTTT. Protein sequence: CASFETGNQPQHF. The genes are TRBV18 and TRBJ1-5; D is unclear. Germline lookup yields CDR1 KGHSH and CDR2 LQKENI. The CDR3 consists of 13 residues. V lost 7 bases and J 4 bases, leaving 11 bases between the germline ends.

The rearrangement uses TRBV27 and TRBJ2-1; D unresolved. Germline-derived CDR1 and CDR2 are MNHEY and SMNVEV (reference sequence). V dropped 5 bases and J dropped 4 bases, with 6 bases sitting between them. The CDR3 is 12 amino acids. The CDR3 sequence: CASSPMYNEQFF. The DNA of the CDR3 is TGTGCCAGCAGTCCTATGTACAATGAGCAGTTCTTC.

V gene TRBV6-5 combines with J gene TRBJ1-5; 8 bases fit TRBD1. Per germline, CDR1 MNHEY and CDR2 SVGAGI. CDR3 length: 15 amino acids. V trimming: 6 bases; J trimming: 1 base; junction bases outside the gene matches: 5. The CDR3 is CASSPDRGSNQPQHF. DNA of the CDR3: TGTGCCAGCAGCCCCGACAGGGGAAGCAATCAGCCCCAGCATTTT.

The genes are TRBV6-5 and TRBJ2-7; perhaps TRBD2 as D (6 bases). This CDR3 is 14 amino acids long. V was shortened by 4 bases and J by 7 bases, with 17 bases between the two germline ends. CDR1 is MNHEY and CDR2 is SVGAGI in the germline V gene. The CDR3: CASSFSGLFREQYF. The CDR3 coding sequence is TGTGCCAGCAGTTTTTCGGGACTTTTCCGGGAGCAGTACTTC.

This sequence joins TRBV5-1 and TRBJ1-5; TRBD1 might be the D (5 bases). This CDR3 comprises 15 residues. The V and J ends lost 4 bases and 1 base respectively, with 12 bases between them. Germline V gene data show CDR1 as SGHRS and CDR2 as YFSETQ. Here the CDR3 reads CASSPVGGSNQPQHF. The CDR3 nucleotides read TGCGCCAGCAGCCCGGTTGGGGGGAGCAATCAGCCCCAGCATTTT.

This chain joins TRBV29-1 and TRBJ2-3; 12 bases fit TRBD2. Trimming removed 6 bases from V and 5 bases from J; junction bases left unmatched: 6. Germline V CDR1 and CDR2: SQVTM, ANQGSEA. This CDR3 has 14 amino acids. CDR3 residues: CSVRTSGKRDTQYF. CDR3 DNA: TGCAGCGTGAGGACTAGCGGGAAGAGAGATACGCAGTATTTT.

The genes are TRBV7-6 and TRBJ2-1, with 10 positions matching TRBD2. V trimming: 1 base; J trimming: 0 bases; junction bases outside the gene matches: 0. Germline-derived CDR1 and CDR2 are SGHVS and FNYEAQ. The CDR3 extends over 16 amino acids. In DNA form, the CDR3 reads TGTGCCAGCAGCTTAGGGACTAGCGGCTCCTACAATGAGCAGTTCTTC. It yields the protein CASSLGTSGSYNEQFF.

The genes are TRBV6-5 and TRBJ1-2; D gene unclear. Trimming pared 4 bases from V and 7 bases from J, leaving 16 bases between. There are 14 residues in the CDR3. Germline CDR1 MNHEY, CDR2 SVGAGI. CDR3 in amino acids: CASSFLDPGGGYTF. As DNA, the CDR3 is TGTGCCAGCAGTTTCTTGGACCCAGGAGGTGGCTACACCTTC.

CDR3 residues: CSVESPVDNEQFF. The CDR3 DNA reads as TGCAGCGTTGAATCTCCTGTGGACAATGAGCAGTTCTTC. The rearrangement uses TRBV29-1 and TRBJ2-1; D is unclear. V dropped 2 bases and J dropped 5 bases, with 10 bases sitting between them. From germline, CDR1 is SQVTM and CDR2 ANQGSEA. The CDR3 has 13 amino acids.

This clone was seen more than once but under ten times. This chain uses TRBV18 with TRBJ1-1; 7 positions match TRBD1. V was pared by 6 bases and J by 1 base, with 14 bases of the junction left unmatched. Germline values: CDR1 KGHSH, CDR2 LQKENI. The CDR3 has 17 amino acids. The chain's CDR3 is CASSRALTGTENTEAFF. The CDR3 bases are TGTGCCAGCTCGCGTGCCTTAACGGGGACAGAGAACACTGAAGCTTTCTTT.

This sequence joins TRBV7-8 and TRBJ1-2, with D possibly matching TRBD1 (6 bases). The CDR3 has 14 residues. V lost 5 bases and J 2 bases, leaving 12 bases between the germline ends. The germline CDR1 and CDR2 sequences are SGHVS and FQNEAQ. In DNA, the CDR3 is TGTGCCAGCAGCCCCTCGGGGGGCAACTATGGCTACACCTTC. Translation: CASSPSGGNYGYTF.

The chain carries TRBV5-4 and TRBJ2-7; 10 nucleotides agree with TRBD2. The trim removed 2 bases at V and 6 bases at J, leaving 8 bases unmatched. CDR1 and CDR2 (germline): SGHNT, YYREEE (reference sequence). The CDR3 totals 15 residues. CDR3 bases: TGTGCCAGCAGCTTTATAGCGGGAGGTGGTTCCGAGCAGTACTTC. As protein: CASSFIAGGGSEQYF.

CDR3 protein: CASSWGTGFSGNTIYF. The CDR3 coding sequence is TGCGCCAGCAGCTGGGGCACAGGGTTTAGCGGAAACACCATATATTTT. The chain recombines TRBV5-1 with TRBJ1-3; tentatively, D is TRBD1 (6 bases). Germline CDR1 and CDR2: SGHRS and YFSETQ. CDR3 length equals 16 residues. Deletions cut 3 bases from V and 4 bases from J, with 17 bases between.

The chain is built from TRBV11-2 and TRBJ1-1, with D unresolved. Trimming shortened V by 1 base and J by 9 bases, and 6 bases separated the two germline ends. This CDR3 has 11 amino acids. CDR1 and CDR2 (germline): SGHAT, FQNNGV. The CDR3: CASSLGQKAFF. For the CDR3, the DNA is TGTGCCAGCAGCTTAGGCCAGAAAGCTTTCTTT.

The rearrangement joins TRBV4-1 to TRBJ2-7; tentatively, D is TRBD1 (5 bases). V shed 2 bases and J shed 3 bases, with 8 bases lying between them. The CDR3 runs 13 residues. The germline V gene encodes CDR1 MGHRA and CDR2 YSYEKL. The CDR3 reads CASSQRDSYEQYF. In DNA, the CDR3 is TGCGCCAGCAGCCAACGAGACAGCTACGAGCAGTACTTC.

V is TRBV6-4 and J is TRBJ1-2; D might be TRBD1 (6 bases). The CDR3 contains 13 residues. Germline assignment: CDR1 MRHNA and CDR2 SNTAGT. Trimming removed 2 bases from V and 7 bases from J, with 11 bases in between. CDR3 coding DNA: TGTGCCAGCAGTGACAACAGGGTCGGTGGCTACACCTTC. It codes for CASSDNRVGGYTF.

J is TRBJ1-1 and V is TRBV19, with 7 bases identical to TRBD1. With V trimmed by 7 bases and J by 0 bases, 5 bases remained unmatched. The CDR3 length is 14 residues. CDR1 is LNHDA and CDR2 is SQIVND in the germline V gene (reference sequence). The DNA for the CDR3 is TGTGCCAGTACCCCACAGGGGATGAACACTGAAGCTTTCTTT. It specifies CASTPQGMNTEAFF.

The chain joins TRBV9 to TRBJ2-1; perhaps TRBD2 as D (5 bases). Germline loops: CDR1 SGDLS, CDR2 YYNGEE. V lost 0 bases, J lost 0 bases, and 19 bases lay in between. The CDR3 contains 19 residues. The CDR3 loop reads CASSVAYQSDFDSYNEQFF. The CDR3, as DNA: TGTGCCAGCAGCGTAGCTTACCAGTCGGACTTCGACTCCTACAATGAGCAGTTCTTC.

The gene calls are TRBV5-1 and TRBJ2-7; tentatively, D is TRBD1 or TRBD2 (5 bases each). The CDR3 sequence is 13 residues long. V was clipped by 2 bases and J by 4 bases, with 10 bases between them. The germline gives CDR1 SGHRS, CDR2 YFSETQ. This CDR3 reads CASSFEGTYEQYF. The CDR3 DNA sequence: TGCGCCAGCAGCTTTGAAGGGACGTACGAGCAGTACTTC.

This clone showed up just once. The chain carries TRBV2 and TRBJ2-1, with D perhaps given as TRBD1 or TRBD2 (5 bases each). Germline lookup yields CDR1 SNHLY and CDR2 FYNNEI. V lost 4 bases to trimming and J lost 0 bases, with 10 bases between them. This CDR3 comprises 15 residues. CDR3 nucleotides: TGTGCCAGCAGTGCAGAAGGGACCTCCTACAATGAGCAGTTCTTC. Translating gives CASSAEGTSYNEQFF. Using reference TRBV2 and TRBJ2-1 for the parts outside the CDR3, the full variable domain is EPEVTQTPSHQVTQMGQEVILRCVPISNHLYFYWYRQILGQKVEFLVSFYNNEISEKSEIFDDQFSVERPDGSNFTLKIRSTKLEDSAMYFCASSAEGTSYNEQFFGPGTRLTVL.

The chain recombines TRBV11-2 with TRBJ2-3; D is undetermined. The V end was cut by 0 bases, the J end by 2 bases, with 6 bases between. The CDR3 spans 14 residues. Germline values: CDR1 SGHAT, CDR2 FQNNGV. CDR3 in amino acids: CASSLDPTTDTQYF. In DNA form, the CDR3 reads TGTGCCAGCAGCTTAGATCCGACCACAGATACGCAGTATTTT.